This T cell receptor beta chain derives from a study of blood T cell repertoires in COVID-19 (dated by TCRdb to about 2020). About the investigation overall: Samples from collaborators originated in the United States, Italy and Spain and spanned both the acute and convalescent phases of COVID-19. The material from the prospective study consisted of cDNA or gDNA derived from T cells, B-cell-depleted T cells, or PBMCs. Subjects who had been exposed to COVID-19, were actively infected with it, or had recovered from it provided the deeply sampled blood TCRbeta repertoires that made up the dataset. The repertoires were released in a freely available public database intended as a resource for research on the immune response to SARS-CoV-2. Samples came from the ongoing ImmuneRACE study (first 160 participants) plus 1,254 subjects from 6 global collaborators. Nearly every sample came with metadata listing a de-identified subject ID, COVID-19 status, age in years and sex. HLA class I and class II types, where available, came from metadata supplied by the sample provider rather than from assay-based typing. Here is what the overall study found, with its caveats: How much clinical and demographic metadata was included differed by source and by participant, and the metadata was provided uncurated.

As regards this clone: The antigen it binds to is not known. The input lacks base qualities; no much larger clone sits a single base away.

Collaborating institutions collected whole blood in K2EDTA tubes following their own protocols. Collaborator samples were shipped for TCRbeta analysis as frozen whole blood, isolated PBMCs, or DNA extracted from either sample type. The immunoSEQ Assay, a bias-controlled multiplex PCR, was used to amplify TCRbeta CDR3 regions from genomic DNA. From the authors' description of their analysis: The number of nucleated cells in each sample was estimated by amplification of reference gene primers within the assay. Sequence reads were collapsed and filtered to measure the absolute abundance of every unique TCRbeta CDR3 rearrangement. For each sample, productive Simpson clonality was calculated as the square root of Simpson's diversity index over productive rearrangements. In TCRdb, the immuneACCESS table is reduced to in-frame sequences with V and J assigned. These tables do not hold every clone; where another copy was compared, an unresolved V gene accounts for under half, and the others remain unexplained. Clonal size and the V and J genes are those of that table, whereas D and trimming came from the DNA. In this sample the table shows 62,000 or so clones, about 70% of which occur a single time. The ten largest clones add up to approximately 5.1% of the sample.

The sample taken for sequencing was peripheral blood. The source of this sequence is a human donor in a cohort sampled during active COVID-19.

The DNA sequence is given as TGTGCCAGCAGCTTATTAGCAGGGTACAATCAGCCCCAGCATTTT. This translates into CASSLLAGYNQPQHF. The chain employs TRBV7-2 and TRBJ1-5; the best D guess is TRBD1, with 5 bases matching. Sequences SGHTA (CDR1) and FQGNSA (CDR2) are obtained from the germline V gene. The CDR3 sequence holds 15 residues, the cysteine and phenylalanine included. CDR3 DNA is the only sequence kept; it has 45 bases, read in frame from the first base. Between the V and J ends, shortened by 2 bases and 3 bases respectively, the junction contains 11 bases.